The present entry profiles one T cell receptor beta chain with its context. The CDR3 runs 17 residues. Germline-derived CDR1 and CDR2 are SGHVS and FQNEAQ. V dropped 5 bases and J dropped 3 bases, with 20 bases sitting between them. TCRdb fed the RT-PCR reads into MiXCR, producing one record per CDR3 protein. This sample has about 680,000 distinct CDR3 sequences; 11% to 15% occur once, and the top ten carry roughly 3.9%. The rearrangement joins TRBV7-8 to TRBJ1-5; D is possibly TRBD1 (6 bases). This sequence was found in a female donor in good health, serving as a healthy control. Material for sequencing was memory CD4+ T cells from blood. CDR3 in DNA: TGTGCCAGCAGCCTTCGGGACATCCCTCCTCCCAATCAGCCCCAGCATTTT. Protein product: CASSLRDIPPPNQPQHF.